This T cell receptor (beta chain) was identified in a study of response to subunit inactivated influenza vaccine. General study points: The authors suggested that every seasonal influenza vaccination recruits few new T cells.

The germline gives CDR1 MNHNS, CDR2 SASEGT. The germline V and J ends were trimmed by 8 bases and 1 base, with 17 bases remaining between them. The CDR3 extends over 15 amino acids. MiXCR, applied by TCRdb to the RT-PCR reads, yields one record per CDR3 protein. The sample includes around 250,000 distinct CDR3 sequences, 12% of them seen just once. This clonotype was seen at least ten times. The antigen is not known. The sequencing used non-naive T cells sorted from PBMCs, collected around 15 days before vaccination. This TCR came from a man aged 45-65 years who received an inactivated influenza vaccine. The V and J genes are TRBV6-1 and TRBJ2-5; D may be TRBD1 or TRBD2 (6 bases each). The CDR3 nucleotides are TGTGCCAGCTCTCAAGCTGGGGGGCGCCAAGAGACCCAGTACTTC. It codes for CASSQAGGRQETQYF.